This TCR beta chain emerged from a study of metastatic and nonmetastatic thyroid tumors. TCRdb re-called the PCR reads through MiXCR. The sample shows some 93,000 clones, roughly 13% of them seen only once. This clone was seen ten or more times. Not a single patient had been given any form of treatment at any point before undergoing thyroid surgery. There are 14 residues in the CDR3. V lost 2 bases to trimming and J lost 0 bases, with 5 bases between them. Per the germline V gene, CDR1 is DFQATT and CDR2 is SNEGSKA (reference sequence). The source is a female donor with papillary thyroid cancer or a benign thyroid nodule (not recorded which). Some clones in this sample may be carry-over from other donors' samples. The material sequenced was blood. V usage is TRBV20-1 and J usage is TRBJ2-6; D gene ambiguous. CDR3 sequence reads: CSARIFSGANVLTF. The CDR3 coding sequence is TGCAGTGCTAGAATATTCTCTGGGGCCAACGTCCTGACTTTC.